One TCR beta chain is described in this entry. The antigen is not known. The CDR3 length is 15 residues. Germline values: CDR1 MNHNS, CDR2 SASEGT. V lost 6 bases, J lost 2 bases, and 14 bases lay in between. Amplification of TCR beta CDR3 regions used RNA as the template. Using the HTBI primer set, a first-round RT-PCR was run on the TCR CDR3. TCRdb passed the multiplex PCR reads through MiXCR, listing each CDR3 protein once. The data hold approximately 150,000 distinct CDR3 sequences, with just under 9.5% observed a single time. This sample was included in a study of T cells in Graves' hyperthyroidism and ophthalmopathy. Hyperthyroidism patients were newly diagnosed, had disease duration under 2 months, and were aged 18 to 65 years. Investigators excluded patients with uncontrolled infection, other autoimmune disease, pregnancy or lactation. This sample holds PBMCs from 8 to 10 ml fresh peripheral blood.

Findings and caveats of the study: Appearing also in blood were most of the thyroid clonotypes expanded above 0.001.

This TCR derives from a woman between 18 and 29 years old with Graves' hyperthyroidism that later progressed to Graves' ophthalmopathy. This chain links TRBV6-1 with TRBJ2-1; D perhaps matches TRBD1 (5 bases). What was sequenced was blood. CDR3: CASSVDTSTYNEQFF. DNA for the CDR3: TGTGCCAGCAGCGTGGACACATCAACCTACAATGAGCAGTTCTTC.